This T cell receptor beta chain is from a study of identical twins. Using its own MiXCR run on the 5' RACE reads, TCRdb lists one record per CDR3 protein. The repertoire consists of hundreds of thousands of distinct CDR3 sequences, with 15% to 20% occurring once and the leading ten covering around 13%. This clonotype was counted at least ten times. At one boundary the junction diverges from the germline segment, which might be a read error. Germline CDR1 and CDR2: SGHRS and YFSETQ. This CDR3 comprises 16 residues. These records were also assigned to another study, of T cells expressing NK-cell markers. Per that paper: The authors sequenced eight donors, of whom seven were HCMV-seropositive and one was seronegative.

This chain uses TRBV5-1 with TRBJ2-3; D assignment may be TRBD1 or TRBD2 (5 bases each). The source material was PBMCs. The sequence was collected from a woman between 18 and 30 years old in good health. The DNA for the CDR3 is TGTGCCAGCAGCTTGGGGCTAGCAGTTAGCACAGATACGCAGTATTTT. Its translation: CASSLGLAVSTDTQYF.